The entry below gives a single T cell receptor beta chain sequence along with its context. As yet, its antigen is unknown. Primers for the PCR totalled 60 Vbeta and 13 Jbeta. Generated by immunoSEQ multiplex PCR, the TCRdb table keeps only in-frame clones and is missing some. The sample holds more than 150,000 clones; roughly three quarters are singletons and the top ten take 2% to 2.5%. The sample is drawn from a study of cytomegalovirus exposure and HLA in healthy donors. General study results and limits: HLA allele associations emerged for roughly 17,000 TCR beta sequences in a later analysis, at 0.05 false discovery rate.

The CDR3 consists of 15 residues. V was clipped by 0 bases and J by 1 base, with 8 bases between them. The germline CDR1 and CDR2 sequences are SGDLS and YYNGEE. V and J are TRBV9 and TRBJ1-3; no reliable D call. Sequencing was done on a sample of PBMCs. The TCR originated in a woman aged 25 to 45 in good health and CMV-seropositive. The CDR3 loop reads CASSVGSNSGNTIYF. The CDR3, as DNA: TGTGCCAGCAGCGTAGGTTCAAATTCTGGAAACACCATATATTTT. Full variable domain (rest looked up from reference TRBV9 and TRBJ1-3): DSGVTQTPKHLITATGQRVTLRCSPRSGDLSVYWYQQSLDQGLQFLIQYYNGEERAKGNILERFSAQQFPDLHSELNLSSLELGDSALYFCASSVGSNSGNTIYFGEGSWLTVV.